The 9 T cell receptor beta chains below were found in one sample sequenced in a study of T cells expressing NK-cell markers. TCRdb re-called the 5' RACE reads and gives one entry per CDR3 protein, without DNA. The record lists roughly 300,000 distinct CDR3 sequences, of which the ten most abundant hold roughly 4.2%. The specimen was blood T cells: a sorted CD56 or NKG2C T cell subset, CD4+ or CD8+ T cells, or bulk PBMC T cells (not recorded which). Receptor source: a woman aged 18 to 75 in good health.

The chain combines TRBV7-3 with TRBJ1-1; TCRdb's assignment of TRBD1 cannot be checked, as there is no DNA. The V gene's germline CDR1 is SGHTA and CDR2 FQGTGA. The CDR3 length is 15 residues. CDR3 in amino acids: CASSLLAVRNTEAFF. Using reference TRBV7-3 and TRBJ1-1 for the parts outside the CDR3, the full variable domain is GAGVSQTPSNKVTEKGKYVELRCDPISGHTALYWYRQSLGQGPEFLIYFQGTGAADDSGLPNDRFFAVRPEGSVSTLKIQRTERGDSAVYLCASSLLAVRNTEAFFGQGTRLTVV.

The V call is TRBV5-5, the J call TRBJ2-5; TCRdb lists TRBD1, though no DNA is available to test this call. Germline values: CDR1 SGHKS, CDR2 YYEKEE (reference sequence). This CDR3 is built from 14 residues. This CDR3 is CASSWGQTQETQYF.

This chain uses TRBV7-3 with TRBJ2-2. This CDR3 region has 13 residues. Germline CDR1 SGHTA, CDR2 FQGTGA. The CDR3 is CASSLTATGELFF.

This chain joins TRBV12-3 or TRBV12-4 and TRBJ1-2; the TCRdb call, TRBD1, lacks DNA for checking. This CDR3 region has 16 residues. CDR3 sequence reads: CASSSSPGQSFYGYTF.

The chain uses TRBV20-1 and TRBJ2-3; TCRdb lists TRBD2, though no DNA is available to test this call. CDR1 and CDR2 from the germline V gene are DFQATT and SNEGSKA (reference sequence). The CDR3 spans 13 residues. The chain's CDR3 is CSAPTSGTDTQYF.

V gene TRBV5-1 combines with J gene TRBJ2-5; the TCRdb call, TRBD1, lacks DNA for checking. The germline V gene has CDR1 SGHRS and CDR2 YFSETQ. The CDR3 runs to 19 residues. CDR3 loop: CASSLDLSGLGSFQETQYF.

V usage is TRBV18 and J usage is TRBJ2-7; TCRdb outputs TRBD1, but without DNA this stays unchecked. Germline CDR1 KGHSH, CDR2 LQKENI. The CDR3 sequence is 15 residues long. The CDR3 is CASSQDQGKSYEQYF.

This CDR3 reads CAWSVQGISYEQYF. The gene calls are TRBV30 and TRBJ2-7. CDR1 and CDR2 (germline): GTSNPN, SVGIG (reference sequence). The CDR3 sequence is 14 residues long.

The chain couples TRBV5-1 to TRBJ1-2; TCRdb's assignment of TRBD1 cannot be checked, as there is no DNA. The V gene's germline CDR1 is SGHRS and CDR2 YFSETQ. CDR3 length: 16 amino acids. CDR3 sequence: CASSLVTGNMDYGYTF.